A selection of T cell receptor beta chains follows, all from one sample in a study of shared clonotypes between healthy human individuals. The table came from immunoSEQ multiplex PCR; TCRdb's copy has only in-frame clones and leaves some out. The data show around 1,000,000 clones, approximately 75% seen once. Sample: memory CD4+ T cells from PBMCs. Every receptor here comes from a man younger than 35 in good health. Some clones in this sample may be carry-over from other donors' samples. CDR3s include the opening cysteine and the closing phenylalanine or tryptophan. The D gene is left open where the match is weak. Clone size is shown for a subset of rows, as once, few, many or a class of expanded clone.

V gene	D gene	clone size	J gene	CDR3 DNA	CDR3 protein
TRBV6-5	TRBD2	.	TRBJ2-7	TGTGCCAGCAGTACCCGACTAGCGGGAGGCTACGAGCAGTACTTC	CASSTRLAGGYEQYF
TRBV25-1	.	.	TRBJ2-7	TGTGCCAGCAGTGGCGCCCAGCTCGAGCAGTACTTC	CASSGAQLEQYF
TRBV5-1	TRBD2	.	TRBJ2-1	TGCGCCAGCAGCCGCCAGATAACTAGCGGGAGTGGTTTGTCATACAATGAGCAGTTCTTC	CASSRQITSGSGLSYNEQFF
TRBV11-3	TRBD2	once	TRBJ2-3	TGTGCCAGCAGCCTACTAGCGGGAGGCCGCACAGATACGCAGTATTTT	CASSLLAGGRTDTQYF
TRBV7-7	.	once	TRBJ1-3	TGTGCCAGCAGCTTACATCAGGGCAACACCATATATTTT	CASSLHQGNTIYF
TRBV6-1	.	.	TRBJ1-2	TGTGCCAGCAGTGAAAAGTCAGACTCCCGATACACCTTC	CASSEKSDSRYTF
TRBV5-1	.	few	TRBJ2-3	TGCGCCAGCAGCTTGGGGGGTAGCGGAGGCACAGATACGCAGTATTTT	CASSLGGSGGTDTQYF
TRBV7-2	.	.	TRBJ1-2	TGTGCCAGCAGCTTAGGAAGAGCGGGCTCCGCTTATGGCTACACCTTC	CASSLGRAGSAYGYTF
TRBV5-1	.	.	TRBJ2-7	TGCGCCAGCAGCCAGGGGTGGGGTGACGAGCAGTACTTC	CASSQGWGDEQYF
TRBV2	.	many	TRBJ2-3	TGTGCCAGCAGCTTCGCCGTTCCCTTCACAGATACGCAGTATTTT	CASSFAVPFTDTQYF
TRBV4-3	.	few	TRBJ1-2	TGCGCCAGCAGCCAAGATCTTTCACAGAGCTATGGCTACACCTTC	CASSQDLSQSYGYTF
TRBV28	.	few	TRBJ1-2	TGTGCCAGCACCGAGGGTTACTATGGCTACACCTTC	CASTEGYYGYTF
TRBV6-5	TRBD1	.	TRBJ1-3	TGTGCCAGCAGTTTGACAGGGTTTGCAGGAAACACCATATATTTT	CASSLTGFAGNTIYF
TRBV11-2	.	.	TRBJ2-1	TGTGCCAGCAGCTTAGATGCAGTGCAGTTCTTC	CASSLDAVQFF
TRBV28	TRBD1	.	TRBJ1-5	TGTGCCAGCAGACGGACAGGGAACAATCAGCCCCAGCATTTT	CASRRTGNNQPQHF
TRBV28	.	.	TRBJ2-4	TGTGCCAGCAGTTCCCCATTGGGGGGAAACATTCAGTACTTC	CASSSPLGGNIQYF
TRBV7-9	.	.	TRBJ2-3	TGTGCCAGCAGCCCCCGACGGAGCACAGATACGCAGTATTTT	CASSPRRSTDTQYF
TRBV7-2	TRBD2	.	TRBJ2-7	TGTGCCAGCAGCCGGGGGGGTGAGCAGTACTTC	CASSRGGEQYF
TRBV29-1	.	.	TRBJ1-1	TGCAGCGTTTCGAGAGAGTTGAACACTGAAGCTTTCTTT	CSVSRELNTEAFF
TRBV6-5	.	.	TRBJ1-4	TGTGCCAGCAGTTACACGGGGGGTAATGAAAAACTGTTTTTT	CASSYTGGNEKLFF
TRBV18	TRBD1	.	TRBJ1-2	TGTGCCAGCTCACCAGGGGACAGGGCCGTATATGGCTACACCTTC	CASSPGDRAVYGYTF
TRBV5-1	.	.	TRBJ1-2	TGCGCCAGCACCTACATTCCAGGGGAAGGCTACACCTTC	CASTYIPGEGYTF
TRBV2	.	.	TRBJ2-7	TGTGCCAGCAGTGAAAAAGGGGAGTACGAGCAGTACTTC	CASSEKGEYEQYF
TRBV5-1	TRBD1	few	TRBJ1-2	TGCGCCAGCAGCTTGGTGGGACAGGGGTATGGCTACACCTTC	CASSLVGQGYGYTF
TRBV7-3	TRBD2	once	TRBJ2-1	TGTGCCAGCAGATTAGAACCCGGGACTAGCGGCTTGGGCTGTTGGTACAATGAGCAGTTCTTC	CASRLEPGTSGLGCWYNEQFF
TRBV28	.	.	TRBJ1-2	TGTGCCACCAAACACCCGGTTGGGTCCTTCGACTATGGCTACACCTTC	CATKHPVGSFDYGYTF
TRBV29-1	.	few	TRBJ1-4	TGCAGCGTTGAAGGTGGGAGGGAGGATAATGAAAAACTGTTTTTT	CSVEGGREDNEKLFF
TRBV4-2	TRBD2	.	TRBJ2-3	TGTGCCAGCAGCCAAGGATCTCTAGCGGGAGATACGCAGTATTTT	CASSQGSLAGDTQYF
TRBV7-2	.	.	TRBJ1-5	TGTGCCAGCAGCTTAAAGGTTAATCAGCCCCAGCATTTT	CASSLKVNQPQHF
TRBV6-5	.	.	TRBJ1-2	TGTGCCAGCAGTGGGTGGGGAGGTGGGGGTAGCTACACCTTC	CASSGWGGGGSYTF
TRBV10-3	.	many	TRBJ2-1	TGTGCCATCAGTGGGTGGGGAGCGGAGGCCCTAAGCTCCTACAATGAGCAGTTCTTC	CAISGWGAEALSSYNEQFF
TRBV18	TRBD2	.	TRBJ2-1	TGTGCCAGCTCACCAACCGGGACTAGCGGGAGTACTGAGCAGTTCTTC	CASSPTGTSGSTEQFF
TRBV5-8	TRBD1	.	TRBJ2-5	TGTGCCAGCATCAGGGAACAGGGGGCGGGAGAGACCCAGTACTTC	CASIREQGAGETQYF
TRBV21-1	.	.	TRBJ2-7	TGTGCCAGCAGCAACCGACAGAGCTACGAGCAGTACTTC	CASSNRQSYEQYF
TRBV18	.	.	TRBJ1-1	TGTGCCAGCTCACCAGGAAACACTGAAGCTTTCTTT	CASSPGNTEAFF
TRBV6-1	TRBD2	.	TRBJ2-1	TGTGCCAGCGTAGCGGGAGGAGAGCAGTTCTTC	CASVAGGEQFF
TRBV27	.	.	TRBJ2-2	TGTGCCAGCAGTTTATCTTGGTGGGGCGGGGAGCTGTTTTTT	CASSLSWWGGELFF
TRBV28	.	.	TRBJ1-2	TGTGCCAGCAGTCCATTCCTGAGGGGTGTCGAGCAGCTTGGCTATGGCTACACCTTC	CASSPFLRGVEQLGYGYTF
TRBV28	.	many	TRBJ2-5	TGTGCCAGCAGCCCCGTTTCTGGGACCCAGTACTTC	CASSPVSGTQYF
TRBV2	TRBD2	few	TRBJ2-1	TGTGCCAGCAAGGGTAGCGGGAGTTTAGGTGAGCAGTTCTTC	CASKGSGSLGEQFF
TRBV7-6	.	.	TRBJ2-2	TGTGCCAGCAGCATCCAGGGGGGGAACACCGGGGAGCTGTTTTTT	CASSIQGGNTGELFF
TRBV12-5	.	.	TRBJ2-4	TGTGCTAGTGGTTACGATTCGGTCCCCAGGGGCCAAAACATTCAGTACTTC	CASGYDSVPRGQNIQYF
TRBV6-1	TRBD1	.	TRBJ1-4	TGTGCCAGCTTGGCAGGGGGAAATAATGAAAAACTGTTTTTT	CASLAGGNNEKLFF
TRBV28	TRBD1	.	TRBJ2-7	TGTGCCAGCAGTGTTCCGGGACAGGGTACTGGGTGGGAGCAGTACTTC	CASSVPGQGTGWEQYF
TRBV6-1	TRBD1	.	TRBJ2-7	TGTGCCAGCAGCCCGAGGACAGGAGAGTACGAGCAGTACTTC	CASSPRTGEYEQYF
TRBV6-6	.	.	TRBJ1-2	TGTGCCAGCAGTTACTCGAGGGGAGCCGCATTC	CASSYSRGAAF
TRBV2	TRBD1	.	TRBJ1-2	TGTGCCAGCAGCCGAGACCGGACAGGAATCCTTTATGGCTACACCTTC	CASSRDRTGILYGYTF
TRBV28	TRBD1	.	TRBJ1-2	TGTGCCAGCAGTCCAGGAGGCACAGGGGTCTCCCTCCTCAACTATGGCTACACCTTC	CASSPGGTGVSLLNYGYTF
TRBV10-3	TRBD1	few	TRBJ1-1	TGTGCCATCAGGACCACAGGGGGCTGGGACACTGAAGCTTTCTTT	CAIRTTGGWDTEAFF
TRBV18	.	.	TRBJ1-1	TGTGCCAGCTCGTATGGACAACCGGAAAACACTGAAGCTTTCTTT	CASSYGQPENTEAFF
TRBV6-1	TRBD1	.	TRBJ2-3	TGTGCCAGCAGTGAACCCTTTAGACAGGGGGGATCAGATACGCAGTATTTT	CASSEPFRQGGSDTQYF
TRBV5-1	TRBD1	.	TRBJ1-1	TGCGCCAGCAGCTTGGCCGGGACAGGAGCGGAAGCTTTCTTT	CASSLAGTGAEAFF
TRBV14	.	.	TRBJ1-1	TGTGCCAGCAGCCTATGGAACACTGAAGCTTTCTTT	CASSLWNTEAFF
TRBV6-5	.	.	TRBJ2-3	TGTGCCAGCAGACAAGGGTCTCACACAGATACGCAGTATTTT	CASRQGSHTDTQYF
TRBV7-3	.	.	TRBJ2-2	TGTGCCAGCAGCTTATCGACTAACACCGGGGAGCTGTTTTTT	CASSLSTNTGELFF
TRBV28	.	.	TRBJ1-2	TGTGCCATGTCTGTGGGCAACTATGGCTACACCTTC	CAMSVGNYGYTF
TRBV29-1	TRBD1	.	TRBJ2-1	TGCAGCGTTCGTGGACAGGGTCTAGGTGAGCAGTTCTTC	CSVRGQGLGEQFF
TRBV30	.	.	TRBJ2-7	TGTGCCTGCTGGGGGGTATACAACGAGCAGTACTTC	CACWGVYNEQYF
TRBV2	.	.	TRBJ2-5	TGTGCCTGCCGGACGGACCAAGAGACCCAGTACTTC	CACRTDQETQYF
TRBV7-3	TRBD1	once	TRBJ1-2	TGTGCCAGCAGCTTAACCCGAGGGACAGTCAACTATGGCTACACCTTC	CASSLTRGTVNYGYTF